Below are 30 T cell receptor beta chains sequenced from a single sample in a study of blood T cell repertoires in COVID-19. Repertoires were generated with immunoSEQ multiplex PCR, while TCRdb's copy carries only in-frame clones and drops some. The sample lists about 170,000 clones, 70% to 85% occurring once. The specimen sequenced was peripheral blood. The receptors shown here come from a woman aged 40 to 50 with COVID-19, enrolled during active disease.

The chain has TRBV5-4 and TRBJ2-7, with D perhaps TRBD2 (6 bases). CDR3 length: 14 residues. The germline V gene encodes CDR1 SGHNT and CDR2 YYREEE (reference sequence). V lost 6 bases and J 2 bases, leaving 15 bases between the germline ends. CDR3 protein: CASNQIAAPYEQYF. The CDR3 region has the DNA TGTGCCAGCAACCAGATAGCGGCCCCCTACGAGCAGTACTTC.

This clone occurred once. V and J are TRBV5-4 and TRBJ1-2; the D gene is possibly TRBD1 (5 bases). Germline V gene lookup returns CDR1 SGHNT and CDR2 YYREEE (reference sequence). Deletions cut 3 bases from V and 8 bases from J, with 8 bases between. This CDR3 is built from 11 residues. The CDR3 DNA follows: TGTGCCAGCAGCTCGCGGGGGGGCTACACCTTC. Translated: CASSSRGGYTF.

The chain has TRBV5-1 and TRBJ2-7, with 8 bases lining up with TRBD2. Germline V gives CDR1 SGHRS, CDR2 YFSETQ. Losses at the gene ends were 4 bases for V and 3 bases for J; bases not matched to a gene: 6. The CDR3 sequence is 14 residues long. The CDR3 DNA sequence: TGCGCCAGCAGCCGGGGGGGCCGCGACTACGAGCAGTACTTC. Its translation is CASSRGGRDYEQYF.

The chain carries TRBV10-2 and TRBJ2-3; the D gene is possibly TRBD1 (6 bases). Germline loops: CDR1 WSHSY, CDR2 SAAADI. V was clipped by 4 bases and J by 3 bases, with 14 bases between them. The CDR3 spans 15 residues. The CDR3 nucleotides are TGCGCCAGCAGTGGGACAGCCTCACTAACAGATACGCAGTATTTT. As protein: CASSGTASLTDTQYF.

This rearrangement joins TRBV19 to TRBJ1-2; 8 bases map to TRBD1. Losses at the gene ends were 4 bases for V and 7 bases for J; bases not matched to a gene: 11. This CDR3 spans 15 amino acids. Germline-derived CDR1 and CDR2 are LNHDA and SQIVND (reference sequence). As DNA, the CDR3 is TGTGCCAGTAGTACCCGACAGGGGTTCGTGTCTGGCTACACCTTC. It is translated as CASSTRQGFVSGYTF.

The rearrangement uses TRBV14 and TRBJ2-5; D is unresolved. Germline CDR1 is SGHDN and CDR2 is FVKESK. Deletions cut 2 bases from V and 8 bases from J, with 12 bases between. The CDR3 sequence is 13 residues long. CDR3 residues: CASSQPFVGTQYF. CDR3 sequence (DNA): TGTGCCAGCAGCCAACCCTTCGTCGGTACCCAGTACTTC.

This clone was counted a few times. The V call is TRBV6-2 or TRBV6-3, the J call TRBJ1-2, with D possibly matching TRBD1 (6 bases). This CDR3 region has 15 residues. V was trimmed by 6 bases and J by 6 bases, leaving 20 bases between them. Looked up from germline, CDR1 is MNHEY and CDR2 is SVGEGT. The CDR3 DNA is TGTGCCAGCAGCCTCCTTCACAGGGTGAATAATGGCTACACCTTC. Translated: CASSLLHRVNNGYTF.

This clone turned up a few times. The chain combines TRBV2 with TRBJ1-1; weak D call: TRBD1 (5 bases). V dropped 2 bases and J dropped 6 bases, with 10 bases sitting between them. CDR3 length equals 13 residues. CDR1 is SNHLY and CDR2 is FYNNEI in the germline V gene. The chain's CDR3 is CASSEIGGAEAFF. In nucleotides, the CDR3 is TGTGCCAGCAGTGAAATCGGGGGGGCTGAAGCTTTCTTT.

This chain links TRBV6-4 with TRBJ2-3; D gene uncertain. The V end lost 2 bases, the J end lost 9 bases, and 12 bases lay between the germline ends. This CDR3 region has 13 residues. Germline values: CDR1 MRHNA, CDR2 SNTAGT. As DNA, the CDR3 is TGTGCCAGCAGTGACGCACCGACAACGACGCAGTATTTT. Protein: CASSDAPTTTQYF.

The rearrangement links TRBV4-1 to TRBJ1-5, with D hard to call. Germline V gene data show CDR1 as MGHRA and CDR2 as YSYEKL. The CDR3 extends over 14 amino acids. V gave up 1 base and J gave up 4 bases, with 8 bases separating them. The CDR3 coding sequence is TGCGCCAGCAGCCAAGTTCAGGCGAATCAGCCCCAGCATTTT. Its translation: CASSQVQANQPQHF.

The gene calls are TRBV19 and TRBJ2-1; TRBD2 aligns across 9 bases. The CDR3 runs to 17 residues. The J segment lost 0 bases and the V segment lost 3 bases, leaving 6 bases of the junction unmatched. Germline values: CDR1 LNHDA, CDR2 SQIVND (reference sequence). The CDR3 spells CASSIFGGGASYNEQFF. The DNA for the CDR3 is TGTGCCAGTAGTATTTTTGGCGGGGGGGCCTCCTACAATGAGCAGTTCTTC.

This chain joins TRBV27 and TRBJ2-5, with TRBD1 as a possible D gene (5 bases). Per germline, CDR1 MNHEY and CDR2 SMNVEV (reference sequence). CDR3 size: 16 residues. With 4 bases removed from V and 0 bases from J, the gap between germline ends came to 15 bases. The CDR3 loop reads CASSSRWGRHQETQYF. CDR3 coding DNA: TGTGCCAGCAGTTCCCGCTGGGGCCGCCACCAAGAGACCCAGTACTTC.

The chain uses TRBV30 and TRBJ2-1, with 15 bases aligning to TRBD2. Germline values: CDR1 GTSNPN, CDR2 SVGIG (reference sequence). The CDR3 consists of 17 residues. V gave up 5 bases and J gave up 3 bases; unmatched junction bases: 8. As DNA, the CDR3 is TGTGCCTGGGGCGGACTAGCGGGGGGGCGAGGCTACAATGAGCAGTTCTTC. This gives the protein CAWGGLAGGRGYNEQFF.

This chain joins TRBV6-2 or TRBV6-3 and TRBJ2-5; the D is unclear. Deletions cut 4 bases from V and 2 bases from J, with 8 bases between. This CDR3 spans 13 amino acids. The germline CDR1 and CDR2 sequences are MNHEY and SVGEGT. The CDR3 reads CASSSDSQETQYF. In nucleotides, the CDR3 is TGTGCCAGCAGTTCCGACTCGCAAGAGACCCAGTACTTC.

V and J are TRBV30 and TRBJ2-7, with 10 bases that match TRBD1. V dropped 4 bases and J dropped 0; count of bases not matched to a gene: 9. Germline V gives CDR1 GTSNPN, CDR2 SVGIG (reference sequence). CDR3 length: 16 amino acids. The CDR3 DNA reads TGTGCCTGGACCAACCGGGACAGGGGTCCCTCCTACGAGCAGTACTTC. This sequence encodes CAWTNRDRGPSYEQYF.

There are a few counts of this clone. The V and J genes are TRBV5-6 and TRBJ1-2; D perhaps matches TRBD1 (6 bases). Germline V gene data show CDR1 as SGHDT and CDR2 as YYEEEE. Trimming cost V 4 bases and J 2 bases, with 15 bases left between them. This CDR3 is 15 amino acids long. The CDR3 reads CASSEGGGQNYGYTF. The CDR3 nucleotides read TGTGCCAGCAGCGAAGGCGGGGGGCAGAACTATGGCTACACCTTC.

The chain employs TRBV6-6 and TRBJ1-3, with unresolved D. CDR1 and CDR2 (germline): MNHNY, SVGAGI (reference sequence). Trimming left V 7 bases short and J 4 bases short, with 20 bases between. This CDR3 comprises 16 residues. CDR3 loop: CASNNAPVGNGNTIYF. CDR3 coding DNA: TGTGCCAGCAATAATGCGCCGGTTGGTAACGGAAACACCATATATTTT.

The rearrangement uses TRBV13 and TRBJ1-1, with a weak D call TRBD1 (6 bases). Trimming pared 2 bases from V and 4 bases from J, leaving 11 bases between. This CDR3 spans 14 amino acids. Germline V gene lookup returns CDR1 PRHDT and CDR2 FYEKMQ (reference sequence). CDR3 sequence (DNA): TGTGCCAGCAGCTTATCGCAGGGGCTCACTGAAGCTTTCTTT. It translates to CASSLSQGLTEAFF. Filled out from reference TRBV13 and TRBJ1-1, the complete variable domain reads AAGVIQSPRHLIKEKRETATLKCYPIPRHDTVYWYQQGPGQDPQFLISFYEKMQSDKGSIPDRFSAQQFSDYHSELNMSSLELGDSALYFCASSLSQGLTEAFFGQGTRLTVV.

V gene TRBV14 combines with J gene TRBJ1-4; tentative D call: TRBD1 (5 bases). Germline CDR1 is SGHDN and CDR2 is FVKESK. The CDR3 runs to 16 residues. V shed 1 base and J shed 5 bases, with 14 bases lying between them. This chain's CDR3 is CASSQARTSANEKLFF. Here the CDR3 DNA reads TGTGCCAGCAGCCAAGCCCGGACAAGTGCGAATGAAAAACTGTTTTTT.

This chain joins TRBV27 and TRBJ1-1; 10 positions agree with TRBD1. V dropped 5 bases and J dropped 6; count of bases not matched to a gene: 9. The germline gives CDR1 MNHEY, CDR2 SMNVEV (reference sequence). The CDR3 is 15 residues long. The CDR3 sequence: CASSPRTGGVPEAFF. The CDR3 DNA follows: TGTGCCAGCAGTCCGAGGACAGGGGGGGTCCCTGAAGCTTTCTTT.

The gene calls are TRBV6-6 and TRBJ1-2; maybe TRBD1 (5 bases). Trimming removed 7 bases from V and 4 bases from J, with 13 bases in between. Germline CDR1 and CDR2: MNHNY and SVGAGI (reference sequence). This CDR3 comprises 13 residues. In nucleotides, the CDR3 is TGTGCCAGCAATAATGGGGGGATCTATGGCTACACCTTC. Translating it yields CASNNGGIYGYTF.

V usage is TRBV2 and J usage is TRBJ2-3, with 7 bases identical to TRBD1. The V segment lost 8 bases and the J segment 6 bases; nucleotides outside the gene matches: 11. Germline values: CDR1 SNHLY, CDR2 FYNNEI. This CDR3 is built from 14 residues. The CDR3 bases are TGTGCCAGCGTAAGACAGGGCATTCGGGATACGCAGTATTTT. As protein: CASVRQGIRDTQYF.

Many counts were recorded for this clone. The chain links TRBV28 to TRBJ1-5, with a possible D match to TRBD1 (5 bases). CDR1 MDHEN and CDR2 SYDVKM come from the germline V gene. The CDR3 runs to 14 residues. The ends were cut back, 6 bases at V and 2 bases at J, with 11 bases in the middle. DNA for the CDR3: TGTGCCAGCAGCCCCGGGGGTGGCAATCAGCCCCAGCATTTT. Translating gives CASSPGGGNQPQHF.

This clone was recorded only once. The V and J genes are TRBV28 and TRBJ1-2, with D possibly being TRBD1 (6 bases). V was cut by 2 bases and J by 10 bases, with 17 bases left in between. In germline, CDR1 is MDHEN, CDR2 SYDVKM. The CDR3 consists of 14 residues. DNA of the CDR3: TGTGCCAGCAGTTTAGTTTCAGGGGCCGACCTCTACACCTTC. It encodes CASSLVSGADLYTF.

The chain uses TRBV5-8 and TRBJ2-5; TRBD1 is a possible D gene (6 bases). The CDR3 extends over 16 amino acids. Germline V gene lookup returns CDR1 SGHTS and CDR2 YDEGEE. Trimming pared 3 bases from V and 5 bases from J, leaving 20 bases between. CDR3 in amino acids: CASSSGTGSNRETQYF. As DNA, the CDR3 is TGTGCCAGCAGCTCGGGCACAGGGAGCAATAGGGAGACCCAGTACTTC.

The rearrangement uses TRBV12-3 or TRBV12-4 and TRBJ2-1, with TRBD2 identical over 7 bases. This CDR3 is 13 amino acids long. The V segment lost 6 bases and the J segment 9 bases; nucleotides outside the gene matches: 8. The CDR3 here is CASSLSGNLEQFF. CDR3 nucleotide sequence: TGTGCCAGCAGCTTGAGCGGGAATCTTGAGCAGTTCTTC.

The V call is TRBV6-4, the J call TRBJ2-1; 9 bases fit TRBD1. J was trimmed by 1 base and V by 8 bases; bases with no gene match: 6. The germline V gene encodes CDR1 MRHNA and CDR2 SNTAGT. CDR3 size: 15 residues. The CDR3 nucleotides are TGTGCCAGCGCGAAGGACAGGGGTTCCTACAATGAGCAGTTCTTC. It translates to CASAKDRGSYNEQFF.

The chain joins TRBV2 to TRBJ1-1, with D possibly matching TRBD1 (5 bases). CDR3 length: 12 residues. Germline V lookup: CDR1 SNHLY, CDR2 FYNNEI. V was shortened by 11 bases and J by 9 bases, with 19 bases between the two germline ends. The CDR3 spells CAVSLLEGQAFF. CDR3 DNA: TGTGCCGTCTCCCTATTGGAGGGACAAGCTTTCTTT.

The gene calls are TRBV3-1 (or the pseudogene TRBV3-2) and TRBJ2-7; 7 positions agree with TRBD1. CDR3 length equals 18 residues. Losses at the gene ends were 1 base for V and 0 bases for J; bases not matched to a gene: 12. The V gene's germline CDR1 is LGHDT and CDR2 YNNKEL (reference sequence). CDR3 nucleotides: TGTGCCAGCAGCCAAGGGTGGGTGGACAGGCCCAGCTCCTACGAGCAGTACGTC. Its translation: CASSQGWVDRPSSYEQYV.

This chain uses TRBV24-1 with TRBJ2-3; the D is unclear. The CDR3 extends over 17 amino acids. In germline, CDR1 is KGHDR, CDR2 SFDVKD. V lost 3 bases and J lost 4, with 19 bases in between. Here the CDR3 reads CATSDPDPRSGADTQYF. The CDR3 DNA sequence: TGTGCCACCAGTGATCCCGATCCCCGGTCCGGTGCAGATACGCAGTATTTT.